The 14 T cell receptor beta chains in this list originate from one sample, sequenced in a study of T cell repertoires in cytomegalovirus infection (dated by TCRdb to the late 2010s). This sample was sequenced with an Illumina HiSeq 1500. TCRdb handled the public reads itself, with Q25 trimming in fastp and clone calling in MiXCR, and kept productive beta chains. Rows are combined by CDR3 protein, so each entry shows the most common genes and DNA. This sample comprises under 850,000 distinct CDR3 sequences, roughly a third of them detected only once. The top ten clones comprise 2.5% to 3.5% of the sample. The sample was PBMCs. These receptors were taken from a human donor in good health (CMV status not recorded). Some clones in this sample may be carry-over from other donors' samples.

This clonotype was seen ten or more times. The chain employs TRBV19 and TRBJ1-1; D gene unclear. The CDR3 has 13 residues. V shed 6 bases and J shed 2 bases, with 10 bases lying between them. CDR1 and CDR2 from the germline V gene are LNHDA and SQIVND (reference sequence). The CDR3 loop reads CASSLRTNTEAFF. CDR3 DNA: TGTGCCAGTAGCCTCAGAACCAACACTGAAGCTTTCTTT.

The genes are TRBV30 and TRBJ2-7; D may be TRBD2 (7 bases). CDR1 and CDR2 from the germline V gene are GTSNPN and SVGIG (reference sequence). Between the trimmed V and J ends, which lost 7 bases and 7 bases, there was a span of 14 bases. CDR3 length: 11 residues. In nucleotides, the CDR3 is TGTGCCTCCCTACGGGGGGCTGAGCAGTACTTC. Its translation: CASLRGAEQYF.

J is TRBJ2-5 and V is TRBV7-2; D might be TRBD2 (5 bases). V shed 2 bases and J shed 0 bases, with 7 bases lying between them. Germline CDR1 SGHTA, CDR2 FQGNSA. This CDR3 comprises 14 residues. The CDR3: CASSLWRNQETQYF. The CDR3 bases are TGTGCCAGCAGCTTATGGAGGAACCAAGAGACCCAGTACTTC.

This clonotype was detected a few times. CDR3 sequence (DNA): TGTGCCAGCAGTTTAGAAGACTTTAGAGAGGGATATAGCAATCAGCCCCAGCATTTT. This gives the protein CASSLEDFREGYSNQPQHF. The chain couples TRBV28 to TRBJ1-5; no firm D call. Germline V gives CDR1 MDHEN, CDR2 SYDVKM. V lost 2 bases and J lost 0, with 20 bases in between. The CDR3 contains 19 residues.

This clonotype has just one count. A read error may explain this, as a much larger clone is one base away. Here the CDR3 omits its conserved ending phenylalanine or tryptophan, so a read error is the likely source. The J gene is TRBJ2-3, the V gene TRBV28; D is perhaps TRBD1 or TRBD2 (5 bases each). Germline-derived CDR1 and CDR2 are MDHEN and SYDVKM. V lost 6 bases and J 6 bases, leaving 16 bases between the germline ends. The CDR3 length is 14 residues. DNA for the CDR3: TGTGCCAGCAGGGCACCGGGGCTCTCGGATACGCAGTATTTA. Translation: CASRAPGLSDTQYL.

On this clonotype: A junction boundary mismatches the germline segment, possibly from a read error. The CDR3 DNA sequence: TGTGCCACCATGTCGATGACGGACAAGGAGCAGTTCTTC. This encodes CATMSMTDKEQFF. The chain combines TRBV24-1 with TRBJ2-1; D perhaps matches TRBD1 (5 bases). The germline V gene encodes CDR1 KGHDR and CDR2 SFDVKD. The CDR3 contains 13 residues.

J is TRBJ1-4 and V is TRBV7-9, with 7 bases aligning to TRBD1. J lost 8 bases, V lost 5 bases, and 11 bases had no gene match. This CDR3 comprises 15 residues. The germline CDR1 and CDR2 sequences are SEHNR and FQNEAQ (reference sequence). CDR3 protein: CASSAEQGWKEKLFF. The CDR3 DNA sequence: TGTGCCAGCAGCGCCGAACAGGGGTGGAAGGAAAAACTGTTTTTT. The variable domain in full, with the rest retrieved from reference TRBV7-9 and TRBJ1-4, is DTGVSQNPRHKITKRGQNVTFRCDPISEHNRLYWYRQTLGQGPEFLTYFQNEAQLEKSRLLSDRFSAERPKGSFSTLEIQRTEQGDSAMYLCASSAEQGWKEKLFFGSGTQLSVL.

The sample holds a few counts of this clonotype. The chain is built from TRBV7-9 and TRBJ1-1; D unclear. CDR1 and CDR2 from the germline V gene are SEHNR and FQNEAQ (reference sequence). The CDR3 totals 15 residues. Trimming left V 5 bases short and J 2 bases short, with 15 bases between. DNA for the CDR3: TGTGCCAGCAGCCCGACTTTTGCAGTTAACACTGAAGCTTTCTTT. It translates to CASSPTFAVNTEAFF.

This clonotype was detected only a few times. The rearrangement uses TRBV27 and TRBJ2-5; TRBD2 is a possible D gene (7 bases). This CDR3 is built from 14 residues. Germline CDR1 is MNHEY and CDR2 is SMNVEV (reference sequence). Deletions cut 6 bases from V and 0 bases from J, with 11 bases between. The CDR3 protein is CASRRGAYQETQYF. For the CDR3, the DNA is TGTGCCAGCAGACGGGGGGCGTACCAAGAGACCCAGTACTTC.

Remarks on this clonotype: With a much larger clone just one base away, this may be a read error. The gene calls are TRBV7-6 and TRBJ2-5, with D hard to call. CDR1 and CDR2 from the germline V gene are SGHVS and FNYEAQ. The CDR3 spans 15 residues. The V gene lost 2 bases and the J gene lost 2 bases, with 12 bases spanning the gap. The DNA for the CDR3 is TGTGCCAGCAGCTTACAAACGGCCCGTCAAGAGACCCAGTACTTC. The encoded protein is CASSLQTARQETQYF.

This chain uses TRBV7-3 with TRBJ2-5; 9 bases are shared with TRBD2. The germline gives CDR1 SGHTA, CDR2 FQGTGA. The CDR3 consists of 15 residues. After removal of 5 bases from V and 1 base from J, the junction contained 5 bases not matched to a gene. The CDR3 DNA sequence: TGTGCCAGCAGCCAAGGAGCGGGGGGCCAAGAGACCCAGTACTTC. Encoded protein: CASSQGAGGQETQYF. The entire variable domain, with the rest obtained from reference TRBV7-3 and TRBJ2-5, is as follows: GAGVSQTPSNKVTEKGKYVELRCDPISGHTALYWYRQSLGQGPEFLIYFQGTGAADDSGLPNDRFFAVRPEGSVSTLKIQRTERGDSAVYLCASSQGAGGQETQYFGPGTRLLVL.

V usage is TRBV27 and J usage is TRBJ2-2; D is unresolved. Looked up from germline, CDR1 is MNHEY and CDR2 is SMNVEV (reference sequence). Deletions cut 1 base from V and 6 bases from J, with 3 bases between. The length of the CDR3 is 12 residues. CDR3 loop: CASSLYAGELFF. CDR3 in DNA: TGTGCCAGCAGTTTATATGCCGGGGAGCTGTTTTTT.

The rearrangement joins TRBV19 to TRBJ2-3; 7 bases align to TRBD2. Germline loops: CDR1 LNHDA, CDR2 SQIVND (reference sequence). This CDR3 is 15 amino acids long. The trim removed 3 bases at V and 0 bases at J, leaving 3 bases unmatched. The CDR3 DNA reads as TGTGCCAGTAGTATCGAAGCGGGGAGCACAGATACGCAGTATTTT. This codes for CASSIEAGSTDTQYF.

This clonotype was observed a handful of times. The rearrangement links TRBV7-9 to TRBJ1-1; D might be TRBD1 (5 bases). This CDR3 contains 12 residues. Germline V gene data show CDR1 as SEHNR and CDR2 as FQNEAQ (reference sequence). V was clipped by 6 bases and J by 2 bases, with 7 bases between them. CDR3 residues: CASRDINTEAFF. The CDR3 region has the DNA TGTGCCAGCAGGGACATTAACACTGAAGCTTTCTTT.